This TCR beta chain was recorded in a study of OX40 agonist ivuxolimab in advanced cancers. Overall study results and limits: CD8+ T cells showed, on average, more clonal expansion than CD4+ cells.

Data came from immunoSEQ multiplex PCR; TCRdb stores just in-frame clones and leaves some out. The table lists about 88,000 clones, 75% to 90% of them singletons, with about 0.22% in the top ten. With regard to this clone: As yet, its antigen is unknown. The junction departs from the called germline gene at one end, perhaps through a read error. The same CDR3 is also encoded by other DNA sequences in this sample.

The receptor's source is an adult with an advanced solid tumor such as melanoma, head and neck, liver or kidney cancer. Source: CD4+ or CD8+ T cells sorted from blood, taken in a trial of the OX40 agonist ivuxolimab.

The CDR3 here is CASSPLGRAGARGEQYF. The CDR3 coding sequence is TGTGCTAGCAGCCCATTAGGACGAGCGGGAGCGCGCGGCGAGCAGTACTTC. The chain employs TRBV11-2 and TRBJ2-7; 8 bases align to TRBD2. In germline, CDR1 is SGHAT, CDR2 FQNNGV. This CDR3 region has 17 residues.